The following is a T cell receptor beta chain sequence with its context. The data are from a study of blood T cells in healthy people across ages. Through a sample-barcoded 5' primer and a J-beta primer mix, a second PCR was run for roughly 6 to 11 cycles. From the 5' RACE reads, TCRdb called clonotypes with MiXCR, one entry per CDR3 protein. Of 910,000 or so distinct CDR3 sequences detected, just over 50% appear once; the ten largest clones hold about 21%. Germline V gene data show CDR1 as MGHRA and CDR2 as YSYEKL. This CDR3 has 15 amino acids. The germline V and J ends were trimmed by 0 bases and 7 bases, with 13 bases remaining between them.

The clonotype comes from a woman aged 55 to 70 in good health. The V and J genes are TRBV4-1 and TRBJ2-1; D is unresolved. The sample was blood. The CDR3 sequence: CASSQEASSRNEQFF. CDR3 nucleotides: TGCGCCAGCAGCCAAGAAGCCTCAAGTAGGAATGAGCAGTTCTTC.